The 8 T cell receptor beta chains presented below share a single source sample, sequenced in a study of PD-1 blockade in classical Hodgkin lymphoma. Sequencing used immunoSEQ multiplex PCR; TCRdb keeps in-frame clones, though not all of them. Of fewer than 70,000 clones in the sample, 88% were seen once. All trial patients relapsed after autologous stem cell transplantation. Sequenced material: peripheral blood mononuclear cells (PBMCs), taken before the second cycle of nivolumab. The receptors stem from a human donor with classical Hodgkin lymphoma.

The J gene is TRBJ2-7, the V gene TRBV29-1, with D possibly TRBD1 on 6 matching bases. The germline V gene encodes CDR1 SQVTM and CDR2 ANQGSEA. The ends were cut back, 6 bases at V and 3 bases at J, with 12 bases in the middle. The CDR3 loop spans 12 amino acids. The CDR3 nucleotides read TGCAGCGTGGCGGACAGTTTCTACGAGCAGTACTTC. Protein sequence: CSVADSFYEQYF.

The table lists this clone with a few counts. The chain has TRBV5-1 and TRBJ2-2; 8 positions agree with TRBD1. Looked up from germline, CDR1 is SGHRS and CDR2 is YFSETQ. V was pared by 0 bases and J by 4 bases, with 5 bases of the junction left unmatched. The CDR3 covers 16 residues. The CDR3 coding sequence is TGCGCCAGCAGCTTGGCCGGACAGGGAGGCACCGGGGAGCTGTTTTTT. Translated: CASSLAGQGGTGELFF.

In this sample, this clone turned up once. The genes are TRBV5-1 and TRBJ2-3; D gene uncertain. CDR1 is SGHRS and CDR2 is YFSETQ in the germline V gene. V was clipped by 2 bases and J by 2 bases, with 9 bases between them. This CDR3 contains 14 residues. The CDR3 sequence: CASSLNTVTDTQYF. In DNA, the CDR3 is TGCGCCAGCAGCTTAAACACAGTCACAGATACGCAGTATTTT.

CDR3 residues: CASGRDIYEQYF. CDR3 DNA sequence: TGTGCCAGCGGCAGGGATATCTACGAGCAGTACTTC. The chain is built from TRBV28 and TRBJ2-7; TRBD1 is a possible D gene (5 bases). Trimming removed 8 bases from V and 3 bases from J, with 11 bases in between. The CDR3 runs to 12 residues. Germline V gene sequence: CDR1 MDHEN, CDR2 SYDVKM.

The CDR3: CASRTDSSGNTIYF. As DNA, the CDR3 is TGTGCCAGCAGGACGGACAGCTCTGGAAACACCATATATTTT. The chain carries TRBV7-8 and TRBJ1-3, with a possible D match to TRBD1 (6 bases). CDR1 and CDR2 from the germline V gene are SGHVS and FQNEAQ. The CDR3 has 14 amino acids. The ends were cut back, 6 bases at V and 0 bases at J, with 9 bases in the middle.

This chain's CDR3 is CSVGEGQLHEKLFF. The CDR3 DNA follows: TGCAGCGTTGGAGAGGGACAGCTCCATGAAAAACTGTTTTTT. The chain is built from TRBV29-1 and TRBJ1-4; 7 bases match TRBD1. The CDR3 is 14 amino acids. CDR1 and CDR2 from the germline V gene are SQVTM and ANQGSEA. The V gene end was trimmed by 4 bases and the J gene end by 6 bases; junction bases not matched to a gene: 8. The entire variable domain, with the rest obtained from reference TRBV29-1 and TRBJ1-4, is as follows: SAVISQKPSRDICQRGTSLTIQCQVDSQVTMMFWYRQQPGQSLTLIATANQGSEATYESGFVIDKFPISRPNLTFSTLTVSNMSPEDSSIYLCSVGEGQLHEKLFFGSGTQLSVL.

J is TRBJ1-2 and V is TRBV12-5; TRBD1 matches at 11 bases. The trim removed 6 bases at V and 2 bases at J, leaving 11 bases unmatched. The CDR3 length is 17 residues. In germline, CDR1 is LGHNT, CDR2 FRNRAP. CDR3 bases: TGTGCTAGTGGAAGCGGACAGGGGGCGTTCGCAAACTATGGCTACACCTTC. It codes for CASGSGQGAFANYGYTF.

V is TRBV7-3 and J is TRBJ2-2; D is undetermined. Germline-derived CDR1 and CDR2 are SGHTA and FQGTGA. The CDR3 extends over 15 amino acids. With 5 bases removed from V and 0 bases from J, the gap between germline ends came to 10 bases. Written as DNA, the CDR3 is TGTGCCAGCAGCCAGCACGCGGCGAACACCGGGGAGCTGTTTTTT. The encoded protein is CASSQHAANTGELFF.